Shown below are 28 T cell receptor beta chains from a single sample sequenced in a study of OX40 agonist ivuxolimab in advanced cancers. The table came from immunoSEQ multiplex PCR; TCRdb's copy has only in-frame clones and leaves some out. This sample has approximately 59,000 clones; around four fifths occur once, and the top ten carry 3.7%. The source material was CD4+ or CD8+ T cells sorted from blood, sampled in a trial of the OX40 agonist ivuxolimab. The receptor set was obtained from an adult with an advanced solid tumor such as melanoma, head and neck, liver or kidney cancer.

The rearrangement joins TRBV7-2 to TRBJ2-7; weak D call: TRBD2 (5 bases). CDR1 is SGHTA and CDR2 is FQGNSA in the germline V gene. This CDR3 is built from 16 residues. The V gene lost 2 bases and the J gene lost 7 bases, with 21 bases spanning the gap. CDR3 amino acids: CASSLLAQRTPLEQYF. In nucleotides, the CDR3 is TGTGCCAGCAGCTTATTGGCCCAGCGGACTCCGCTGGAGCAGTACTTC.

CDR3 region: CASSQGLASGRETQYF. The CDR3 DNA is TGCGCCAGCAGCCAAGGATTGGCTAGCGGGAGGGAGACCCAGTACTTC. The rearrangement joins TRBV4-3 to TRBJ2-5; 11 bases line up with TRBD2. Germline values: CDR1 LGHNA, CDR2 YSLEER. The junction had 6 bases not matched to a gene; V was cut back by 1 base and J by 5 bases. The length of the CDR3 is 16 residues.

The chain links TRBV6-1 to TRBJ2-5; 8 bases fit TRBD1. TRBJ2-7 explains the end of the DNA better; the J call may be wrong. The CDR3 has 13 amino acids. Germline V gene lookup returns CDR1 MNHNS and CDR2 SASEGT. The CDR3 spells CASRGQGGDEQYF. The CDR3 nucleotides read TGTGCCAGCAGAGGACAGGGTGGTGACGAGCAGTACTTC.

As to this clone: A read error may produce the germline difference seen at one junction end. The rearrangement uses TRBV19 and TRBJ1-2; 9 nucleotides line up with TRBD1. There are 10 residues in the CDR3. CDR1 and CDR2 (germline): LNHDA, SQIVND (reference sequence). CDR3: CASSITGGLF. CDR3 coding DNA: TGTGCCAGTAGTATAACAGGGGGCCTCTTC. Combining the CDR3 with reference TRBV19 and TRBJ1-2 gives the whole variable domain DGGITQSPKYLFRKEGQNVTLSCEQNLNHDAMYWYRQDPGQGLRLIYYSQIVNDFQKGDIAEGYSVSREKKESFPLTVTSAQKNPTAFYLCASSITGGLFGSGTRLTVV.

The chain's CDR3 is CASSQDLDGPPETQYF. The CDR3 bases are TGCGCCAGCAGCCAAGACCTGGACGGCCCGCCAGAGACCCAGTACTTC. This rearrangement joins TRBV4-1 to TRBJ2-5; D remains ambiguous. V lost 0 bases and J 4 bases, leaving 15 bases between the germline ends. The germline V gene has CDR1 MGHRA and CDR2 YSYEKL. This CDR3 region has 16 residues.

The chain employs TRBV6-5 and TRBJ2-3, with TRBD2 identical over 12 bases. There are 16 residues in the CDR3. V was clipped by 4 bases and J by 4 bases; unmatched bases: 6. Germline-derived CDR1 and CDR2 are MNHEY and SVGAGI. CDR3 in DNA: TGTGCCAGCAGTTGGACTAGCGGGAATTCCGCAGATACGCAGTATTTT. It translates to CASSWTSGNSADTQYF.

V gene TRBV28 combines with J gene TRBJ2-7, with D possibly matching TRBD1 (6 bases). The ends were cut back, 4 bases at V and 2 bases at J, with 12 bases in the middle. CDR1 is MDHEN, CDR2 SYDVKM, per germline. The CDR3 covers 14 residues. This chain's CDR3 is CASSSPDSAYEQYF. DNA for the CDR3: TGTGCCAGCAGTTCGCCGGACAGTGCCTACGAGCAGTACTTC.

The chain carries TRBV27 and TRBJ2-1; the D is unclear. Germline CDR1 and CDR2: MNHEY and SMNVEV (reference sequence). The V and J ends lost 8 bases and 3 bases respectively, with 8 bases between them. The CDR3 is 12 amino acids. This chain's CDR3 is CASAESYNEQFF. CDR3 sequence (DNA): TGTGCCAGCGCTGAGAGCTACAATGAGCAGTTCTTC.

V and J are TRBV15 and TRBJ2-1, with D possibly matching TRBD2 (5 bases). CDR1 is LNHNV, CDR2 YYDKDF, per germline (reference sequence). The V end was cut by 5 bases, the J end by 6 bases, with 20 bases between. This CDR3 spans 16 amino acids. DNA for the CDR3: TGTGCCACCAGCCGGGGAAGCGACCCGGCATCCAATGAGCAGTTCTTC. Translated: CATSRGSDPASNEQFF.

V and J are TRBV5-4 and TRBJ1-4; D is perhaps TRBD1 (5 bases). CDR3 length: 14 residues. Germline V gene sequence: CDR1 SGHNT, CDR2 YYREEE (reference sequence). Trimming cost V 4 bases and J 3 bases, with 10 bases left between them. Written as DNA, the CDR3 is TGTGCCAGCAGCGGGGGGACCGCTAATGAAAAACTGTTTTTT. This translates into CASSGGTANEKLFF.

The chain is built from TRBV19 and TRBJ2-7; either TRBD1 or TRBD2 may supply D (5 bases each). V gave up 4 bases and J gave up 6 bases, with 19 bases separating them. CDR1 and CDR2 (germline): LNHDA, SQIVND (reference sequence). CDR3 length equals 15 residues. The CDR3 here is CASSNRGARSGEQYF. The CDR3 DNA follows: TGTGCCAGTAGTAATCGGGGCGCCCGGTCGGGCGAGCAGTACTTC.

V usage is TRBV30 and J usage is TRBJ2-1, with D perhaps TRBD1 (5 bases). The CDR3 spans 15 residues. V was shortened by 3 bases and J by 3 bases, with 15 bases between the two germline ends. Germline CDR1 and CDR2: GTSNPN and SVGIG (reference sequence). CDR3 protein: CAWRGKGHVYNEQFF. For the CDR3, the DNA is TGTGCCTGGAGGGGGAAAGGACATGTCTACAATGAGCAGTTCTTC. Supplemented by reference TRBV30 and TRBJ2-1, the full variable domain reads SQTIHQWPATLVQPVGSPLSLECTVEGTSNPNLYWYRQAAGRGLQLLFYSVGIGQISSEVPQNLSASRPQDRQFILSSKKLLLSDSGFYLCAWRGKGHVYNEQFFGPGTRLTVL.

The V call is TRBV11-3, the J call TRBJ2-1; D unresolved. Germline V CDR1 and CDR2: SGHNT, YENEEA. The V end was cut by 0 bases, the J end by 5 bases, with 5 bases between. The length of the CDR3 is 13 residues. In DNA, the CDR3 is TGTGCCAGCAGCTTAGATTCAAACAATGAGCAGTTCTTC. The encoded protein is CASSLDSNNEQFF.

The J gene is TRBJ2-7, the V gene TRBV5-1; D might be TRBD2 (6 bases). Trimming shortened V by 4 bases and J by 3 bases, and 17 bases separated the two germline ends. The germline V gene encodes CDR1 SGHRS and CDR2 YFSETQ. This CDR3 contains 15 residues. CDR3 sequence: CASSLGGSGYYEQYF. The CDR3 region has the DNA TGCGCCAGCAGCCTTGGAGGCAGCGGGTACTACGAGCAGTACTTC.

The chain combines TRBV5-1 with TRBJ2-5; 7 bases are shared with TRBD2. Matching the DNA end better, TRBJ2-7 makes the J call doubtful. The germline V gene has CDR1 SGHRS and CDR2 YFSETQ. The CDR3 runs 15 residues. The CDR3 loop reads CASSPWGGRVNEQYF. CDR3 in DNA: TGCGCCAGCAGCCCCTGGGGGGGTAGGGTCAACGAGCAGTACTTC.

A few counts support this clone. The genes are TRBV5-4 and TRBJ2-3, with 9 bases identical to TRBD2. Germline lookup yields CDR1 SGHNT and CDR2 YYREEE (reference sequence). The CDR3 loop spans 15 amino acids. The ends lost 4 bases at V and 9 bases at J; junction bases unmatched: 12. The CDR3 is CASSPGVAGEWTQYF. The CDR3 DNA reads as TGTGCCAGCAGCCCAGGGGTAGCGGGAGAGTGGACGCAGTATTTT. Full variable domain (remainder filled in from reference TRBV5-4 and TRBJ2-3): ETGVTQSPTHLIKTRGQQVTLRCSSQSGHNTVSWYQQALGQGPQFIFQYYREEENGRGNFPPRFSGLQFPNYSSELNVNALELDDSALYLCASSPGVAGEWTQYFGPGTRLTVL.

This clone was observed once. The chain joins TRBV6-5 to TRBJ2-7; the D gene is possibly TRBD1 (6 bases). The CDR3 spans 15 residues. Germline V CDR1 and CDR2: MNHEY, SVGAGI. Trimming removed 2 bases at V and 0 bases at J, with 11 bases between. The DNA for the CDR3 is TGTGCCAGCAGTTACAGGGGGTTGGTCTCCTACGAGCAGTACTTC. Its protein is CASSYRGLVSYEQYF.

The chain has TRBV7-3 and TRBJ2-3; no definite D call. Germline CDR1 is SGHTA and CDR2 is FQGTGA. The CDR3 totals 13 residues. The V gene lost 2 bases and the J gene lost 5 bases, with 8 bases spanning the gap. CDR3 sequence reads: CASSLGVGDTQYF. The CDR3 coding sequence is TGTGCCAGCAGCTTAGGGGTGGGAGATACGCAGTATTTT.

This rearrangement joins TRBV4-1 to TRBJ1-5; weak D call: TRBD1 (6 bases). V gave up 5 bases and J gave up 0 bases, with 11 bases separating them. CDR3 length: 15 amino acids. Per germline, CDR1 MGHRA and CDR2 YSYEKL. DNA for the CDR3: TGCGCCAGCAGCTCTGGACAGCTTAGCAATCAGCCCCAGCATTTT. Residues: CASSSGQLSNQPQHF.

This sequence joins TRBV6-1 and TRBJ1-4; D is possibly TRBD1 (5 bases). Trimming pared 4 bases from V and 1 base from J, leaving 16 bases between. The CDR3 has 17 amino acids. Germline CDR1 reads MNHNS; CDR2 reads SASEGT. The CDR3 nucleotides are TGTGCCAGCAGTGCTCGCCGGGGGGAAGGAACTAATGAAAAACTGTTTTTT. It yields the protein CASSARRGEGTNEKLFF.

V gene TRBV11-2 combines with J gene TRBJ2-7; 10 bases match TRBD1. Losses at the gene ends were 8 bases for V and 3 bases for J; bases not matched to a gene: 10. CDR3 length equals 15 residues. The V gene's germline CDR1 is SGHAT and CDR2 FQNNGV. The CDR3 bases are TGTGCCAGCCGTTCCCTCGGGGACAGGGGCTACGAGCAGTACTTC. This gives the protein CASRSLGDRGYEQYF.

This CDR3 reads CASSLGHTNTGELFF. The DNA of the CDR3 is TGTGCCAGCAGTCTGGGACACACGAACACCGGGGAGCTGTTTTTT. This chain joins TRBV5-4 and TRBJ2-2, with a tentative D call TRBD1 (6 bases). CDR1 is SGHNT, CDR2 YYREEE, per germline (reference sequence). The ends were cut back, 5 bases at V and 0 bases at J, with 11 bases in the middle. The CDR3 runs to 15 residues.

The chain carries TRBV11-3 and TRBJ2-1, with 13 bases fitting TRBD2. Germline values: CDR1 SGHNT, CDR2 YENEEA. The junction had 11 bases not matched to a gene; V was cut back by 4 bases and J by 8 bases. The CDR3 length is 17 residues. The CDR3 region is CASSSGLAGVRTDEQFF. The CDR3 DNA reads TGTGCCAGCAGCTCTGGACTAGCGGGAGTTAGGACGGATGAGCAGTTCTTC.

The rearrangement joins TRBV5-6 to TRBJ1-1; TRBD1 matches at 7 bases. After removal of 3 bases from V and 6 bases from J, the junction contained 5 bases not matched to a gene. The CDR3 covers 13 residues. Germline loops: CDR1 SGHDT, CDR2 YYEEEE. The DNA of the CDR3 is TGTGCCAGCAGCTGGGACAGAGAACCTGAAGCTTTCTTT. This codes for CASSWDREPEAFF.

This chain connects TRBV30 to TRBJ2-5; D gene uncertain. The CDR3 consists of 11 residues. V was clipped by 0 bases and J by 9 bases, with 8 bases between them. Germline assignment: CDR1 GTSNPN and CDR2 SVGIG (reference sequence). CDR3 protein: CAWSVKSPQYF. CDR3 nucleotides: TGTGCCTGGAGTGTAAAGTCCCCCCAGTACTTC.

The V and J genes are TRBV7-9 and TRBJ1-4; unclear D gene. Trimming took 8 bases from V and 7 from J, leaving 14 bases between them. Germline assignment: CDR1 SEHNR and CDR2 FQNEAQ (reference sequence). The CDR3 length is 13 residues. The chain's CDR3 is CASQGPRSEKLFF. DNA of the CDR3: TGTGCCAGCCAAGGGCCGAGGTCTGAAAAACTGTTTTTT.

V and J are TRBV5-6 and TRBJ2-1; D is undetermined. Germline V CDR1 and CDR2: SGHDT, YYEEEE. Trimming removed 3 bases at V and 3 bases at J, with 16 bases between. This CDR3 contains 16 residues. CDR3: CASSSTGRDDYNEQFF. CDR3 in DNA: TGTGCCAGCAGCTCAACGGGTAGAGATGACTACAATGAGCAGTTCTTC.

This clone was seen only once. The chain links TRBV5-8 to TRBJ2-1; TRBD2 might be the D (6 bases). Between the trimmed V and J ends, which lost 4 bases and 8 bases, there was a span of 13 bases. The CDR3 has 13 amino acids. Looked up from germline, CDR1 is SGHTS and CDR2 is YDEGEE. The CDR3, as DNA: TGTGCCAGCAGCCCGTGGGGGGTCGATGAGCAGTTCTTC. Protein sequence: CASSPWGVDEQFF.